This T cell receptor (beta chain) was sequenced for a study of T cell repertoires in cytomegalovirus infection (dated by TCRdb to 2018 to 2020). With respect to the entire study: Donor HLA type was relevant to the analysis, because carriage of CMV infection together with the matching HLA type was indicated by public TCR beta signatures.

Beyond this particular receptor, the publication reports: The ex vivo response was dominated by HLA-C-restricted CMV-specific TCR beta clonotypes, which also provided the single most frequent clonotype in two of eight donors. In both this cohort and an independent cohort of approximately 350 donors, the cumulative frequency of public TCR beta family members distinguished carriers of CMV infection plus the relevant HLA type.

The sample was run on an Illumina HiSeq 1500. TCRdb passed the public sequencing reads through fastp at Q25 and MiXCR, retaining productive beta sequences. Each record represents a unique CDR3 protein, reported with the most common genes and DNA among its rows. The sample table contains tens of thousands of distinct CDR3 sequences; only one count was recorded for around 3.8% of them. Of the sample, 20% to 25% falls within the top ten clones. Inclusive of the bounding cysteine and phenylalanine, the CDR3 is 16 residues long. Only the CDR3 DNA stays, 48 bases, in frame from base 1. Taken from the germline V gene, the CDR1 and CDR2 loops are SGHDN and FVKESK. V and J are trimmed by 4 bases and 2 bases, and the gene matches miss 7 bases of the junction. In its sample, this clonotype was seen many times. Its antigen has not been determined. No base qualities exist here, and no much larger clone lies one base off it.

The clonotype originates from a human donor in good health (CMV status not recorded). Some clones in this sample may be carry-over from other donors' samples. The sequence joins TRBV14 to TRBJ2-2, with 7 junctional bases fitting TRBD1. Sequenced input: PBMCs. The DNA sequence reads TGTGCCAGCAGCCGCCAGACAGGGACAAACACCGGGGAGCTGTTTTTT. It encodes CASSRQTGTNTGELFF.